Sequencing of this T cell receptor (beta chain) was carried out in a study of blood T cell repertoires in COVID-19. Across the study: Material from acute and convalescent COVID-19 was sourced from the United States, Italy and Spain. In each case, the material was cDNA or gDNA derived from T cells, B-cell-depleted T cells, or PBMCs.

Per the study methods: Amplified reference gene primers provided the basis for estimating nucleated cell counts. Using immunoSEQ multiplex PCR, the repertoire was profiled, and TCRdb retains in-frame clones only, with some absent. V, J and clone size are taken as reported in that table, and D and trimming were inferred from the DNA itself. The sample yields 310,000 or so clones, around 87% seen once. The J segment lost 6 bases and the V segment lost 6 bases, leaving 7 bases of the junction unmatched. This CDR3 spans 14 amino acids. From germline, CDR1 is WNHNN and CDR2 SYGVQD (reference sequence). The clonotype comes from a man aged 50-60 years with active or convalescent COVID-19. The V and J genes are TRBV10-1 and TRBJ2-3; TRBD2 agrees at 9 bases. Sequences were obtained from peripheral blood. CDR3 in DNA: TGCGCCAGCAGCTTAGCGGGAGACCGTGATACGCAGTATTTT. Translated: CASSLAGDRDTQYF.